Listed below are T cell receptor beta chains from one sample, sequenced in a study of T cell responses to AZD1222 COVID-19 vaccine. TCRdb keeps only in-frame clones here, not all; method: immunoSEQ multiplex PCR. The table records about 120,000 clones, 70% to 90% of them present only once. The sequencing here drew on peripheral blood, taken on day 0 of AZD1222 vaccination. The receptor set was obtained from an adult in good health. CDR3s include the opening cysteine and the closing phenylalanine or tryptophan. A D gene is named only where the DNA matches it firmly. Only some rows state a clone size, as once, few, many or a class for expanded clones.

cdr3_length: 15; clone_size: -; j_call: TRBJ1-6; v_call: TRBV5-1; d_call: -; cdr3_aa: CASSRTGAPNSPLHF; cdr3_nt: TGCGCCAGCAGCCGGACGGGGGCCCCAAATTCACCCCTCCACTTT
cdr3_length: 15; clone_size: few; j_call: TRBJ1-2; v_call: TRBV28; d_call: TRBD1; cdr3_aa: CASSRTGAPIYGYTF; cdr3_nt: TGTGCCAGCAGTCGAACAGGGGCCCCGATTTATGGCTACACCTTC
cdr3_length: 13; clone_size: -; j_call: TRBJ1-2; v_call: TRBV3-1/TRBV3-2; d_call: TRBD1; cdr3_aa: CASSRTGHYGYTF; cdr3_nt: TGTGCCAGCAGTCGGACAGGGCATTATGGCTACACCTTC
cdr3_length: 17; clone_size: few; j_call: TRBJ2-7; v_call: TRBV5-1; d_call: TRBD2; cdr3_aa: CASSLPGLADFSYEQYF; cdr3_nt: TGCGCCAGCAGCCTACCGGGACTAGCGGATTTCTCCTACGAGCAGTACTTC
cdr3_length: 14; clone_size: -; j_call: TRBJ1-4; v_call: TRBV9; d_call: TRBD1; cdr3_aa: CASSVEGQFEKLFF; cdr3_nt: TGTGCCAGCAGCGTAGAGGGACAGTTTGAAAAACTGTTTTTT
cdr3_length: 14; clone_size: -; j_call: TRBJ1-1; v_call: TRBV5-1; d_call: -; cdr3_aa: CASRSEGRDTEAFF; cdr3_nt: TGCGCCAGCAGGTCCGAGGGCCGCGACACTGAAGCTTTCTTT
cdr3_length: 15; clone_size: -; j_call: TRBJ1-3; v_call: TRBV28; d_call: -; cdr3_aa: CASSSGFSHGNTIYF; cdr3_nt: TGTGCCAGCAGTTCGGGATTCTCTCACGGAAACACCATATATTTT
cdr3_length: 16; clone_size: few; j_call: TRBJ1-2; v_call: TRBV14; d_call: -; cdr3_aa: CASSQDYGRALSGYTF; cdr3_nt: TGTGCCAGCAGCCAAGATTACGGCAGGGCCCTCTCTGGCTACACCTTC
cdr3_length: 15; clone_size: -; j_call: TRBJ2-3; v_call: TRBV4-3; d_call: TRBD2; cdr3_aa: CASSQLAGGTDTQYF; cdr3_nt: TGCGCCAGCAGCCAACTAGCGGGAGGCACAGATACGCAGTATTTT
cdr3_length: 11; clone_size: once; j_call: TRBJ2-1; v_call: TRBV12-3/TRBV12-4; d_call: -; cdr3_aa: CASSQFNEQFF; cdr3_nt: TGTGCCAGCAGCCAATTTAATGAGCAGTTCTTC
cdr3_length: 16; clone_size: -; j_call: TRBJ1-4; v_call: TRBV5-1; d_call: TRBD1; cdr3_aa: CASSLDRGTTGEKLFF; cdr3_nt: TGCGCCAGCAGCTTGGACAGGGGGACAACGGGGGAAAAACTGTTTTTT
cdr3_length: 15; clone_size: once; j_call: TRBJ2-5; v_call: TRBV9; d_call: -; cdr3_aa: CASSVGAVDQETQYF; cdr3_nt: TGTGCCAGCAGCGTAGGTGCAGTAGACCAAGAGACCCAGTACTTC
cdr3_length: 12; clone_size: once; j_call: TRBJ1-1; v_call: TRBV19; d_call: -; cdr3_aa: CASSLGNTEAFF; cdr3_nt: TGTGCCAGTAGTTTGGGGAACACTGAAGCTTTCTTT
cdr3_length: 20; clone_size: -; j_call: TRBJ2-3; v_call: TRBV3-1/TRBV3-2; d_call: TRBD2; cdr3_aa: CASSQDLSSGAVGGTDTQYF; cdr3_nt: TGTGCCAGCAGCCAAGATCTTTCTAGCGGGGCTGTGGGTGGCACAGATACGCAGTATTTT
cdr3_length: 10; clone_size: -; j_call: TRBJ1-1; v_call: TRBV30; d_call: -; cdr3_aa: CAWSRQDAFF; cdr3_nt: TGTGCCTGGAGTCGGCAAGACGCTTTCTTT
cdr3_length: 15; clone_size: -; j_call: TRBJ2-5; v_call: TRBV19; d_call: TRBD2; cdr3_aa: CASSMGLAEQETQYF; cdr3_nt: TGTGCCAGTAGTATGGGACTAGCGGAACAAGAGACCCAGTACTTC
cdr3_length: 14; clone_size: -; j_call: TRBJ2-5; v_call: TRBV5-1; d_call: -; cdr3_aa: CASSFSDSQETQYF; cdr3_nt: TGCGCCAGCAGCTTCAGTGACTCACAAGAGACCCAGTACTTC
cdr3_length: 14; clone_size: -; j_call: TRBJ1-4; v_call: TRBV7-2; d_call: -; cdr3_aa: CASSLGGGNEKLFF; cdr3_nt: TGTGCCAGCAGCTTAGGAGGGGGGAATGAAAAACTGTTTTTT
cdr3_length: 11; clone_size: -; j_call: TRBJ2-7; v_call: TRBV9; d_call: -; cdr3_aa: CASSSIRNQYF; cdr3_nt: TGTGCCAGCAGCTCCATTCGTAATCAGTACTTC
cdr3_length: 18; clone_size: -; j_call: TRBJ2-2; v_call: TRBV5-6; d_call: TRBD2; cdr3_aa: CASSPPSGLAGKAGELFF; cdr3_nt: TGTGCCAGCAGCCCCCCAAGCGGACTAGCGGGAAAGGCCGGGGAGCTGTTTTTT
cdr3_length: 12; clone_size: -; j_call: TRBJ2-1; v_call: TRBV7-2; d_call: -; cdr3_aa: CASSLVPPEQFF; cdr3_nt: TGTGCCAGCAGCTTAGTCCCTCCGGAGCAGTTCTTC
cdr3_length: 15; clone_size: -; j_call: TRBJ1-1; v_call: TRBV19; d_call: -; cdr3_aa: CASSNRDRLNTEAFF; cdr3_nt: TGTGCCAGTAGTAACCGGGACCGACTGAACACTGAAGCTTTCTTT
cdr3_length: 13; clone_size: -; j_call: TRBJ2-7; v_call: TRBV11-1; d_call: -; cdr3_aa: CASSLQGSYEQYF; cdr3_nt: TGTGCCAGCAGCTTACAGGGGTCCTACGAGCAGTACTTC
cdr3_length: 18; clone_size: -; j_call: TRBJ1-3; v_call: TRBV7-2; d_call: TRBD1; cdr3_aa: CASSLAGTDLGGGNTIYF; cdr3_nt: TGTGCCAGCAGCTTAGCCGGGACAGACCTAGGCGGTGGAAACACCATATATTTT
cdr3_length: 12; clone_size: -; j_call: TRBJ2-7; v_call: TRBV27; d_call: TRBD1; cdr3_aa: CASSLQGAGQYF; cdr3_nt: TGTGCCAGCAGTTTACAGGGGGCTGGGCAGTACTTC